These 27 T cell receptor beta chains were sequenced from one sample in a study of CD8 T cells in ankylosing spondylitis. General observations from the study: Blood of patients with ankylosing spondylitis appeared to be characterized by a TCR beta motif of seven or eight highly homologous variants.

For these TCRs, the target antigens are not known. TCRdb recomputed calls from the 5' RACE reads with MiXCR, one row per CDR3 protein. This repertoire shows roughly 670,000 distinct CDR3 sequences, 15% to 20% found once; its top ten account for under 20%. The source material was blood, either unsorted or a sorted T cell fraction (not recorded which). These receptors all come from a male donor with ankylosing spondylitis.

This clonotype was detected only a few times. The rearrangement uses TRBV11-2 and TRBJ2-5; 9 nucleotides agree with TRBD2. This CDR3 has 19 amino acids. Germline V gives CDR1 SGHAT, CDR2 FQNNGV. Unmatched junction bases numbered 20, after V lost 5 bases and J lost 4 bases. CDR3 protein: CASSRRGAGGTTVGETQYF. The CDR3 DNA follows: TGTGCCAGCAGCCGAAGGGGAGCGGGGGGTACTACGGTGGGAGAGACCCAGTACTTC. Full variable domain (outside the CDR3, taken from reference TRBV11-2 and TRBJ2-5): EAGVAQSPRYKIIEKRQSVAFWCNPISGHATLYWYQQILGQGPKLLIQFQNNGVVDDSQLPKDRFSAERLKGVDSTLKIQPAKLEDSAVYLCASSRRGAGGTTVGETQYFGPGTRLLVL.

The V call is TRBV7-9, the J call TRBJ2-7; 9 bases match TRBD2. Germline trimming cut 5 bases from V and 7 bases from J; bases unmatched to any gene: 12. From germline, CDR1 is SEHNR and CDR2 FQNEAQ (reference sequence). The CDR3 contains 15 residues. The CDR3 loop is CASSPWGGGADEQYF. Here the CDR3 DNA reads TGTGCCAGCAGCCCCTGGGGCGGGGGGGCCGATGAGCAGTACTTC.

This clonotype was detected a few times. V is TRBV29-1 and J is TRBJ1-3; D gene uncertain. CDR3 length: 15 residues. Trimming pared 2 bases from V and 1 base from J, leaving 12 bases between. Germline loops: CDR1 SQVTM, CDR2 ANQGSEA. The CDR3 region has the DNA TGCAGCGTTGAATCCGGCCAGTCTTCTGGAAACACCATATATTTT. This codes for CSVESGQSSGNTIYF. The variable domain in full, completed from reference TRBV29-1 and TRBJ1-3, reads SAVISQKPSRDICQRGTSLTIQCQVDSQVTMMFWYRQQPGQSLTLIATANQGSEATYESGFVIDKFPISRPNLTFSTLTVSNMSPEDSSIYLCSVESGQSSGNTIYFGEGSWLTVV.

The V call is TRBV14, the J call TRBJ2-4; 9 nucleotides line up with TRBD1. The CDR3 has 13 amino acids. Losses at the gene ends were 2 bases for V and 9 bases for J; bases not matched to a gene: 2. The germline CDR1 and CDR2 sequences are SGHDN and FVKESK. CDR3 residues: CASSQTGGIIQYF. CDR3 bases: TGTGCCAGCAGCCAAACAGGGGGCATCATTCAGTACTTC. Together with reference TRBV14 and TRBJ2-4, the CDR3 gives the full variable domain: EAGVTQFPSHSVIEKGQTVTLRCDPISGHDNLYWYRRVMGKEIKFLLHFVKESKQDESGMPNNRFLAERTGGTYSTLKVQPAELEDSGVYFCASSQTGGIIQYFGAGTRLSVL.

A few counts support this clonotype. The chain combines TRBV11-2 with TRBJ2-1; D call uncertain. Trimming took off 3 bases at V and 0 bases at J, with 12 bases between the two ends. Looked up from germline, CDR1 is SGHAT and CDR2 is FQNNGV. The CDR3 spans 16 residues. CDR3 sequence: CASSFGPRVSYNEQFF. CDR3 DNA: TGTGCCAGCAGCTTTGGGCCAAGGGTCTCCTACAATGAGCAGTTCTTC.

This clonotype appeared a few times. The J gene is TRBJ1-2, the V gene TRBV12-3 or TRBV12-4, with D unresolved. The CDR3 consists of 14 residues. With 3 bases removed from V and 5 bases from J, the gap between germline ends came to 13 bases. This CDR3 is CASSFLPRRYGYTF. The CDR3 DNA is TGTGCCAGCAGTTTTCTCCCCAGGAGGTATGGCTACACCTTC.

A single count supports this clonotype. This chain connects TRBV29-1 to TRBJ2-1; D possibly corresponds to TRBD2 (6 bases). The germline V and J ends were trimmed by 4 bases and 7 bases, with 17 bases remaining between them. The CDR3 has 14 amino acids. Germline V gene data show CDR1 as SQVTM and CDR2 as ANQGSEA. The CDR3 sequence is CSVAVGTFKNEQFF. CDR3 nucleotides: TGCAGCGTTGCCGTGGGGACTTTCAAAAATGAGCAGTTCTTC.

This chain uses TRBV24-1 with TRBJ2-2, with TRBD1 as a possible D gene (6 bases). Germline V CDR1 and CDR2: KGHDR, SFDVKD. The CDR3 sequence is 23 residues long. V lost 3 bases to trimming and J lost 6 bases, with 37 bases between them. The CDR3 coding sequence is TGTGCCACCAGTGATCCGATTGGCGGCAGGGGACACCGCGGCGGTATGAAGCCCGGGGAGCTGTTTTTT. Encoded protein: CATSDPIGGRGHRGGMKPGELFF.

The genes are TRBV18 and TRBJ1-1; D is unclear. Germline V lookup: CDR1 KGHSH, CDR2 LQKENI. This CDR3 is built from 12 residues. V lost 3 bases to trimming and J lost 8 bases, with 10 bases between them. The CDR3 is CASSPGPEEAFF. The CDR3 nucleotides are TGTGCCAGCTCACCCGGACCCGAGGAAGCTTTCTTT. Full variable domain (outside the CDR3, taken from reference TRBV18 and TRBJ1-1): NAGVMQNPRHLVRRRGQEARLRCSPMKGHSHVYWYRQLPEEGLKFMVYLQKENIIDESGMPKERFSAEFPKEGPSILRIQQVVRGDSAAYFCASSPGPEEAFFGQGTRLTVV.

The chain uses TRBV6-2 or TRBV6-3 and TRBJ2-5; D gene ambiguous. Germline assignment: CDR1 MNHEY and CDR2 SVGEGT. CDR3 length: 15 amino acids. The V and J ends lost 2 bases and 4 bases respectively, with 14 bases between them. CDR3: CASSYMDDSGETQYF. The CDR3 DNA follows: TGTGCCAGCAGTTACATGGACGATTCTGGAGAGACCCAGTACTTC.

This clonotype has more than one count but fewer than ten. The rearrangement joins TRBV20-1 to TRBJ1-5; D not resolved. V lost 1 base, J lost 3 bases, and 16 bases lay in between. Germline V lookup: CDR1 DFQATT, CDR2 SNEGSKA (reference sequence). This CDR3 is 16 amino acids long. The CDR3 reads CSARVPGGRDNQPQHF. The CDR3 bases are TGCAGTGCTAGAGTCCCGGGAGGACGGGACAATCAGCCCCAGCATTTT.

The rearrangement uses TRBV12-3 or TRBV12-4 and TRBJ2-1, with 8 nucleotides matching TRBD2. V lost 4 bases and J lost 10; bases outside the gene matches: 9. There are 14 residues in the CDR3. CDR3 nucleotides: TGTGCCAGCAGTTCTTACTTAGCGGGAAACGAGCAGTTCTTC. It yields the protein CASSSYLAGNEQFF.

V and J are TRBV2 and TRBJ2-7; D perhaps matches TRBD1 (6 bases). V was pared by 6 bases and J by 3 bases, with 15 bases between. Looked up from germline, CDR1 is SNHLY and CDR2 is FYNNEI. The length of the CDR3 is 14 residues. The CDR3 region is CASRAQGGGYEQYF. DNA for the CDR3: TGTGCCAGCAGGGCACAGGGTGGGGGCTACGAGCAGTACTTC.

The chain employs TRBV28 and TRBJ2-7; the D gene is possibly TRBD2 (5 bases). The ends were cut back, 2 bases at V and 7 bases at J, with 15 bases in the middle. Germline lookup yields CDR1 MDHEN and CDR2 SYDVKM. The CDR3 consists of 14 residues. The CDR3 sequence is CASSLLQASGEQYF. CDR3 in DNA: TGTGCCAGCAGTTTACTCCAGGCTTCGGGGGAGCAGTACTTC. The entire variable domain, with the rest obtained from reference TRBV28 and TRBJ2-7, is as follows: DVKVTQSSRYLVKRTGEKVFLECVQDMDHENMFWYRQDPGLGLRLIYFSYDVKMKEKGDIPEGYSVSREKKERFSLILESASTNQTSMYLCASSLLQASGEQYFGPGTRLTVT.

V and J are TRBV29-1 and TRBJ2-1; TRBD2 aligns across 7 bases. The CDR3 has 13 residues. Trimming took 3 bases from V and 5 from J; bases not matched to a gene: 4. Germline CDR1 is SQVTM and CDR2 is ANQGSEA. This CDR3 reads CSVDRRGDNEQFF. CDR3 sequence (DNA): TGCAGCGTTGATAGACGGGGGGACAATGAGCAGTTCTTC.

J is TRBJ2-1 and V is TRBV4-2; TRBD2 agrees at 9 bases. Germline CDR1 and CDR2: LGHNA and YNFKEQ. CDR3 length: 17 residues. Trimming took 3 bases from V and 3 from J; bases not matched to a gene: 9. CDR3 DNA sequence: TGTGCCAGCAGCCAGGGTAGCGGGAGTAGGGGCTACAATGAGCAGTTCTTC. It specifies CASSQGSGSRGYNEQFF.

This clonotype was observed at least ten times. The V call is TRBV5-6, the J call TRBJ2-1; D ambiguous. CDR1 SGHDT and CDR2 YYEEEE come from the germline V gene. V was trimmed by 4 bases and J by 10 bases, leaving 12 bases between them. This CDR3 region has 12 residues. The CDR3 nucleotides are TGTGCCAGCAGCAACGGCCCGAGAGAGCAGTTCTTC. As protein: CASSNGPREQFF. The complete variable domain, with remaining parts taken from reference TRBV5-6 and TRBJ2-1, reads DAGVTQSPTHLIKTRGQQVTLRCSPKSGHDTVSWYQQALGQGPQFIFQYYEEEERQRGNFPDRFSGHQFPNYSSELNVNALLLGDSALYLCASSNGPREQFFGPGTRLTVL.

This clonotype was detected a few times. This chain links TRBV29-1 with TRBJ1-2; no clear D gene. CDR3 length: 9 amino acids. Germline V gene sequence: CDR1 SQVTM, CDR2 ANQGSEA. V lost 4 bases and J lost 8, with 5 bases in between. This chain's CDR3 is CSVGGGYTF. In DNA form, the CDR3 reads TGCAGCGTTGGTGGCGGCTACACCTTC. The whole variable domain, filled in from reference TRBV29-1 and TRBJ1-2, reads SAVISQKPSRDICQRGTSLTIQCQVDSQVTMMFWYRQQPGQSLTLIATANQGSEATYESGFVIDKFPISRPNLTFSTLTVSNMSPEDSSIYLCSVGGGYTFGSGTRLTVV.

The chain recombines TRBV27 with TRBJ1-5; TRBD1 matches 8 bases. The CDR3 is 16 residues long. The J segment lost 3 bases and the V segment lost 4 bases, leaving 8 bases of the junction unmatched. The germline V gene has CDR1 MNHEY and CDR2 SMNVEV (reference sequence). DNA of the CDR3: TGTGCCAGCAGTTCCATGACAGGGGCGAACAATCAGCCCCAGCATTTT. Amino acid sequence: CASSSMTGANNQPQHF.

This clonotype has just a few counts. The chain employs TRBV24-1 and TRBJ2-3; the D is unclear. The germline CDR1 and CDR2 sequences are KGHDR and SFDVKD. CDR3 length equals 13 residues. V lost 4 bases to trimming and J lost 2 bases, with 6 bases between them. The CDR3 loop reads CATSDHYTDTQYF. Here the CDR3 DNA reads TGTGCCACCAGTGACCACTACACAGATACGCAGTATTTT.

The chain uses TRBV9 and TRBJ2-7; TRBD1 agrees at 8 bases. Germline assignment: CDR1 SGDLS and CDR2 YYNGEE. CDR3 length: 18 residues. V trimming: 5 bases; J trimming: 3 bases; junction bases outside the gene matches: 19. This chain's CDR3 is CASRYLRDRSCLLYEQYF. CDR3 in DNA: TGTGCCAGCAGATACTTAAGGGACAGGTCCTGCTTACTCTACGAGCAGTACTTC.

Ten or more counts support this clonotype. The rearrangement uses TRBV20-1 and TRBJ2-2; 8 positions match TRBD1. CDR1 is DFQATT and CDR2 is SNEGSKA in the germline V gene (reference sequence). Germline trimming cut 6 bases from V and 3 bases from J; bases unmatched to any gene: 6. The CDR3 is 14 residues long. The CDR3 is CSATGQGHTGELFF. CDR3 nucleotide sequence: TGCAGTGCCACAGGACAGGGTCACACCGGGGAGCTGTTTTTT.

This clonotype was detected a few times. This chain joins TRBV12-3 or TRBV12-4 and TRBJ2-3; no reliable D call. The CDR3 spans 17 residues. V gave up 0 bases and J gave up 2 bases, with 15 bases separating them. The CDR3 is CASSLAYPGQLTDTQYF. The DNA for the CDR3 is TGTGCCAGCAGTTTAGCCTACCCGGGCCAACTCACAGATACGCAGTATTTT.

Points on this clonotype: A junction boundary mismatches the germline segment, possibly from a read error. The DNA for the CDR3 is TGCAGCGCTGAAGCGCGGAAGGCGGGAGGCCCGGTGGGCGAGCAGTACTTC. It encodes CSAEARKAGGPVGEQYF. The V and J genes are TRBV29-1 and TRBJ2-7; 8 nucleotides agree with TRBD2. Germline CDR1 is SQVTM and CDR2 is ANQGSEA. CDR3 length: 17 amino acids.

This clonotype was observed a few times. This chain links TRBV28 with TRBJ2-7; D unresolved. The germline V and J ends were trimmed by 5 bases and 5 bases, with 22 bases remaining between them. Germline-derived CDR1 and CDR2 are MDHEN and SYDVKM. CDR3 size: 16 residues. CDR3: CASSPPWPNLEDEQYF. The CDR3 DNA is TGTGCCAGCAGTCCTCCATGGCCTAACCTAGAAGACGAGCAGTACTTC.

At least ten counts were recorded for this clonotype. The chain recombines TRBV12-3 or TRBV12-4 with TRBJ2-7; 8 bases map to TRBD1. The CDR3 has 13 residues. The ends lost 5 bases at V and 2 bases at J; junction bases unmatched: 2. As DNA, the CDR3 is TGTGCCAGCAGTGCGGGACAGGCCTACGAGCAGTACTTC. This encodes CASSAGQAYEQYF.

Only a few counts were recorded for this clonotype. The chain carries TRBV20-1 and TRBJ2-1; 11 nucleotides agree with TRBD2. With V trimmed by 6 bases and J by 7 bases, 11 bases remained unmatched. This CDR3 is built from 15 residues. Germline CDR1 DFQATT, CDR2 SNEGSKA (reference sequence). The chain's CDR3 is CSAIALAGVLNEQFF. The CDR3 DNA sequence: TGCAGTGCGATAGCACTAGCGGGGGTTCTTAATGAGCAGTTCTTC.